The 11 T cell receptor beta chains given below trace back to one sample, sequenced in a study of blood T cell repertoires in COVID-19. Sequencing used immunoSEQ multiplex PCR; TCRdb keeps in-frame clones, though not all of them. In the table there are around 250,000 clones, roughly 84% of which are singletons. The specimen sequenced was peripheral blood. The receptors originated from a woman aged 18 to 35 with acute or convalescent COVID-19.

The V call is TRBV19, the J call TRBJ1-5; 7 bases align to TRBD1. Looked up from germline, CDR1 is LNHDA and CDR2 is SQIVND (reference sequence). V shed 7 bases, J shed 3 bases, and the junction held 9 bases outside the gene matches. CDR3 length: 15 amino acids. CDR3 nucleotides: TGTGCCAGTAACCGAAAGACAGGGACCAATCAGCCCCAGCATTTT. Translated, it gives CASNRKTGTNQPQHF. The full variable domain, rest sourced from reference TRBV19 and TRBJ1-5, is DGGITQSPKYLFRKEGQNVTLSCEQNLNHDAMYWYRQDPGQGLRLIYYSQIVNDFQKGDIAEGYSVSREKKESFPLTVTSAQKNPTAFYLCASNRKTGTNQPQHFGDGTRLSIL.

The CDR3 sequence is CASSLLTGGINYGYTF. The CDR3 nucleotides are TGTGCCAGCAGTTTATTGACAGGGGGTATTAACTATGGCTACACCTTC. The chain joins TRBV27 to TRBJ1-2; 9 bases are a match to TRBD1. Germline trimming cut 1 base from V and 1 base from J; bases unmatched to any gene: 4. In germline, CDR1 is MNHEY, CDR2 SMNVEV (reference sequence). This CDR3 region has 16 residues.

J is TRBJ2-7 and V is TRBV10-1, with 10 nucleotides matching TRBD1. The length of the CDR3 is 15 residues. Germline assignment: CDR1 WNHNN and CDR2 SYGVQD (reference sequence). V was clipped by 0 bases and J by 2 bases; unmatched bases: 1. CDR3: CASSESGQGAYEQYF. The CDR3 DNA is TGCGCCAGCAGTGAGTCTGGACAGGGGGCCTACGAGCAGTACTTC.

The V gene is TRBV28, the J gene TRBJ1-5; D not resolved. The CDR3 is made up of 13 amino acids. Germline CDR1 is MDHEN and CDR2 is SYDVKM. V lost 3 bases, J lost 7 bases, and 10 bases lay in between. In nucleotides, the CDR3 is TGTGCCAGCAGTTTGAGGGATCGGCAGCCCCAGCATTTT. Amino acid sequence: CASSLRDRQPQHF.

This chain links TRBV27 with TRBJ1-2, with D uncertain. Germline V gene lookup returns CDR1 MNHEY and CDR2 SMNVEV (reference sequence). The CDR3 is 12 residues long. V was shortened by 6 bases and J by 2 bases, with 7 bases between the two germline ends. CDR3 amino acids: CASRAGNYGYTF. In DNA, the CDR3 is TGTGCCAGCAGGGCGGGGAACTATGGCTACACCTTC.

The V call is TRBV11-3, the J call TRBJ2-3, with D tentatively TRBD2 (5 bases). This CDR3 has 13 residues. V was cut by 3 bases and J by 1 base, with 5 bases left in between. CDR1 is SGHNT, CDR2 YENEEA, per germline. CDR3 DNA sequence: TGTGCCAGCAGCTTCGGGGGCACAGATACGCAGTATTTT. This codes for CASSFGGTDTQYF.

The genes are TRBV18 and TRBJ2-2, with 11 bases that match TRBD2. CDR3 length: 17 amino acids. After removal of 4 bases from V and 1 base from J, the junction contained 5 bases not matched to a gene. Germline CDR1 is KGHSH and CDR2 is LQKENI. DNA of the CDR3: TGTGCCAGCTCACTAACCACTAGCGGGAGGAACACCGGGGAGCTGTTTTTT. Translated, it gives CASSLTTSGRNTGELFF.

This clone was counted between two and nine times. The DNA for the CDR3 is TGTGCCAGCACCCCCAGGGGGCAGACCGGGGAGCTGTTTTTT. Residues: CASTPRGQTGELFF. The chain joins TRBV9 to TRBJ2-2; 8 nucleotides line up with TRBD1. V was clipped by 6 bases and J by 5 bases; unmatched bases: 6. The germline CDR1 and CDR2 sequences are SGDLS and YYNGEE. This CDR3 has 14 residues.

V usage is TRBV6-5 and J usage is TRBJ2-1, with TRBD2 identical over 7 bases. This CDR3 region has 15 residues. CDR1 is MNHEY, CDR2 SVGAGI, per germline. J lost 5 bases, V lost 6 bases, and 10 bases had no gene match. The CDR3 DNA follows: TGTGCCAGCAGAAACGGGAGGACTATCCACAATGAGCAGTTCTTC. Its translation: CASRNGRTIHNEQFF.

The chain has TRBV5-1 and TRBJ2-3; 7 positions agree with TRBD2. This CDR3 is built from 19 residues. V was clipped by 0 bases and J by 0 bases; unmatched bases: 13. Germline V lookup: CDR1 SGHRS, CDR2 YFSETQ. For the CDR3, the DNA is TGCGCCAGCAGCTTGGCCTATGTTAGCGGGCCTATTAGCACAGATACGCAGTATTTT. It yields the protein CASSLAYVSGPISTDTQYF.

In this sample, this clone turned up once. This sequence joins TRBV19 and TRBJ2-7; 10 nucleotides agree with TRBD1. The germline gives CDR1 LNHDA, CDR2 SQIVND (reference sequence). The CDR3 consists of 14 residues. With V trimmed by 6 bases and J by 3 bases, 5 bases remained unmatched. The CDR3 reads CASSRQGASYEQYF. CDR3 DNA: TGTGCCAGTAGCCGACAGGGGGCGAGCTACGAGCAGTACTTC.